This TCR beta chain was captured in a study of early T cells in non-severe SARS-CoV-2 infection. V was shortened by 4 bases and J by 3 bases, with 13 bases between the two germline ends. Germline assignment: CDR1 SGDLS and CDR2 YYNGEE. The CDR3 consists of 15 residues. This clonotype turned up a few times. From the 5' RACE reads, TCRdb called clonotypes with MiXCR, one entry per CDR3 protein. There are about 77,000 distinct CDR3 sequences in the sample; around 8.7% occur only once, and about 4.6% lies in the top ten. The chain employs TRBV9 and TRBJ2-2, with D unclear. This clonotype originated in an adult who was a healthcare worker with PCR-confirmed SARS-CoV-2 infection or an uninfected control (not recorded which). What was sequenced was whole blood. The CDR3 DNA reads TGTGCCAGCAGCACCACACCGGAATACACCGGGGAGCTGTTTTTT. The encoded protein is CASSTTPEYTGELFF.